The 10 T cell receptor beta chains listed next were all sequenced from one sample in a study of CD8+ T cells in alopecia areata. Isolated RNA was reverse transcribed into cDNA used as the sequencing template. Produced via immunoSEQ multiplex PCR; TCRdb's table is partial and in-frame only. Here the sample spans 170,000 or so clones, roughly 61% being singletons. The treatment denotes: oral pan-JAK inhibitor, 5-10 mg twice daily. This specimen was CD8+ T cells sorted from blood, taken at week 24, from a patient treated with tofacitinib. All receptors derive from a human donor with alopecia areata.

The CDR3 region is CASSAGNNEQFF. The CDR3 DNA sequence: TGTGCCAGCAGCGCCGGGAACAATGAGCAGTTCTTC. The chain has TRBV5-8 and TRBJ2-1; D possibly corresponds to TRBD2 (5 bases). Trimming removed 4 bases from V and 5 bases from J, with 7 bases in between. Germline V gene lookup returns CDR1 SGHTS and CDR2 YDEGEE. This CDR3 contains 12 residues. The whole variable domain, remainder taken from reference TRBV5-8 and TRBJ2-1, is EAGVTQSPTHLIKTRGQQATLRCSPISGHTSVYWYQQALGLGLQFLLWYDEGEERNRGNFPPRFSGRQFPNYSSELNVNALELEDSALYLCASSAGNNEQFFGPGTRLTVL.

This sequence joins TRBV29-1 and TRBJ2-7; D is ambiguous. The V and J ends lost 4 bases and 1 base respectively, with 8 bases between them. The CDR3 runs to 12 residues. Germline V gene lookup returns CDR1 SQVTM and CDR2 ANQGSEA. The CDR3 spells CSVVSDSYEQYF. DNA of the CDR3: TGCAGCGTTGTATCAGATTCCTACGAGCAGTACTTC.

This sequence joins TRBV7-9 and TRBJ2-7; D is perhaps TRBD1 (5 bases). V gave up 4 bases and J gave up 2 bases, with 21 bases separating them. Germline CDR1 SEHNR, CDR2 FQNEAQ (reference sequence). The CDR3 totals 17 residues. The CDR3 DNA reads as TGTGCCAGCAGCTCGAATACAGGCTTATCCCTGACCTACGAGCAGTACTTC. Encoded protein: CASSSNTGLSLTYEQYF.

In DNA, the CDR3 is TGTGCCAGCAGCCCCATAGCGGCAACTGAGACCCAGTACTTC. Protein: CASSPIAATETQYF. The rearrangement uses TRBV13 and TRBJ2-5, with D possibly TRBD2 on 6 matching bases. Trimming took 5 bases from V and 5 from J, leaving 15 bases between them. This CDR3 is 14 amino acids long. From germline, CDR1 is PRHDT and CDR2 FYEKMQ (reference sequence). The full variable domain, in which reference TRBV13 and TRBJ2-5 provide the parts outside the CDR3, is AAGVIQSPRHLIKEKRETATLKCYPIPRHDTVYWYQQGPGQDPQFLISFYEKMQSDKGSIPDRFSAQQFSDYHSELNMSSLELGDSALYFCASSPIAATETQYFGPGTRLLVL.

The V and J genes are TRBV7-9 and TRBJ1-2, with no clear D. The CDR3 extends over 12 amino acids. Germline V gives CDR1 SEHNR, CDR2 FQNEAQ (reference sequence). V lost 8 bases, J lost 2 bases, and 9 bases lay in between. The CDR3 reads CASEQLNYGYTF. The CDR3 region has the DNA TGTGCCAGCGAACAGCTAAACTATGGCTACACCTTC. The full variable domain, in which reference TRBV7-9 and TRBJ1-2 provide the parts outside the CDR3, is DTGVSQNPRHKITKRGQNVTFRCDPISEHNRLYWYRQTLGQGPEFLTYFQNEAQLEKSRLLSDRFSAERPKGSFSTLEIQRTEQGDSAMYLCASEQLNYGYTFGSGTRLTVV.

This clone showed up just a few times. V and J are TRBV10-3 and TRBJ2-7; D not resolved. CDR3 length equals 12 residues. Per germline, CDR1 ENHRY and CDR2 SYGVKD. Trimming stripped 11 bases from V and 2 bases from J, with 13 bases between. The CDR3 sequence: CAPPPKPYEQYF. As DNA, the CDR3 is TGTGCCCCACCACCGAAACCCTACGAGCAGTACTTC.

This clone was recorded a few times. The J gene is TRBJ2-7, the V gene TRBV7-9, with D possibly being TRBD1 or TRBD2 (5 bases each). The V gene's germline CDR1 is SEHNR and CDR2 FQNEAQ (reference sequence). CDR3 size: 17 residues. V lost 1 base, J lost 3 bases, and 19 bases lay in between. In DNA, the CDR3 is TGTGCCAGCAGCTTAGTATCGGATCGGGGCGGGTTCTACGAGCAGTACTTC. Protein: CASSLVSDRGGFYEQYF.

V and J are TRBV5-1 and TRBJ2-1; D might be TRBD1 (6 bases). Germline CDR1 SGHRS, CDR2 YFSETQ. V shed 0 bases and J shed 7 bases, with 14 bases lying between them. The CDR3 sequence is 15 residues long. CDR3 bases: TGCGCCAGCAGCTTGGCCCAGGACAGAAAGAATGAGCAGTTCTTC. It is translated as CASSLAQDRKNEQFF.

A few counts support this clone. The CDR3 loop reads CASSSGVTGELFF. The CDR3 DNA is TGTGCCAGCAGTTCTGGAGTGACCGGGGAGCTGTTTTTT. This chain joins TRBV27 and TRBJ2-2; D remains ambiguous. This CDR3 has 13 residues. V lost 4 bases and J lost 5, with 8 bases in between. Germline V CDR1 and CDR2: MNHEY, SMNVEV (reference sequence).

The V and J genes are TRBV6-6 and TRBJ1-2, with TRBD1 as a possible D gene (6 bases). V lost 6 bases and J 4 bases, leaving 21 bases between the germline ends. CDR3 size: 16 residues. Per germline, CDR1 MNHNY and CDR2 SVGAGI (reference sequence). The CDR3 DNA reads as TGTGCCAGCAGCTCTGACACAGGGCTGGAGATCTATGGCTACACCTTC. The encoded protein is CASSSDTGLEIYGYTF.